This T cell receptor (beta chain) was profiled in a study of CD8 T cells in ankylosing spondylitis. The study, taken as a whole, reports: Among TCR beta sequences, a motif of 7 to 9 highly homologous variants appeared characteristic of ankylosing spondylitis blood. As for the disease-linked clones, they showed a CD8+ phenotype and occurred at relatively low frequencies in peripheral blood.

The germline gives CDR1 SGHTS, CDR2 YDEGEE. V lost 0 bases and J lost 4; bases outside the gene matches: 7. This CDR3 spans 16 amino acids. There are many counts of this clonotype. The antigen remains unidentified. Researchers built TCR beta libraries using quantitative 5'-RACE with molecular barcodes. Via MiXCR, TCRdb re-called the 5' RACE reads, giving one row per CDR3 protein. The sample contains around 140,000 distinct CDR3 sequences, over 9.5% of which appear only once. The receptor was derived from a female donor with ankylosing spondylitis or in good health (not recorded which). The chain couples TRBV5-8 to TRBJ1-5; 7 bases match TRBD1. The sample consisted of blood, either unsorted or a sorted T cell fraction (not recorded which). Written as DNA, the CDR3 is TGTGCCAGCAGCTTGGATGGGACAGCTATTAATCAGCCCCAGCATTTT. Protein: CASSLDGTAINQPQHF.